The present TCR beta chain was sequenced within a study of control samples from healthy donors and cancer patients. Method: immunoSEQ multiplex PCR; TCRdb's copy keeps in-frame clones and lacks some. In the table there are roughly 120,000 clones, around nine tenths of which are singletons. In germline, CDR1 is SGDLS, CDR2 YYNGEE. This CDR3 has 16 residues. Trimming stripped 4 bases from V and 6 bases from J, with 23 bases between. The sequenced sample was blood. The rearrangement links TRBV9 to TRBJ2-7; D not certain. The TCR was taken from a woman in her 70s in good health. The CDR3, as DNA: TGTGCCAGCAGCCCTCAACCCCCCCCCGCTTTGGGCGAGCAGTACTTC. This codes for CASSPQPPPALGEQYF. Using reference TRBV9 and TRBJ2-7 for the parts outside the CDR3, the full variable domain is DSGVTQTPKHLITATGQRVTLRCSPRSGDLSVYWYQQSLDQGLQFLIQYYNGEERAKGNILERFSAQQFPDLHSELNLSSLELGDSALYFCASSPQPPPALGEQYFGPGTRLTVT.